Below, one TCR beta chain is given with its context. Sequencing was performed with immunoSEQ multiplex PCR; in TCRdb, only in-frame clones are kept and a portion is missing. The table shows roughly 560,000 clones, with 70% to 80% occurring only once. This sample stems from a study of shared T cell receptors in the human thymus. Germline CDR1 and CDR2: SGHRS and YFSETQ. There are 17 residues in the CDR3. V lost 4 bases and J 0 bases, leaving 17 bases between the germline ends. The same data also contributed to another study, on human thymus T cells. This second report adds: Serving as donors were healthy Finnish infants, each of whom was having open corrective surgery for congenital heart defects. During corrective heart surgery, resections were taken, and the thymus tissue came from them. Thymic and blood repertoires showed apparently biased V and J gene usage. What related research reported was that thymic repertoires overlapped highly among unrelated individuals.

Sequencing was performed on thymocytes. The chain recombines TRBV5-1 with TRBJ1-3; no reliable D call. The TCR sequence derives from a boy under two years old with a congenital heart defect. The CDR3 loop is CASSPTVSRLSGNTIYF. CDR3 nucleotide sequence: TGCGCCAGCAGCCCGACGGTGTCTAGACTCTCTGGAAACACCATATATTTT.